The rows below give T cell receptor beta chains drawn from one sample of a study of blood T cells in healthy people across ages. TCRdb called the 5' RACE reads again in MiXCR, with one record for every CDR3 protein. The sample has around 1,000,000 distinct CDR3 sequences, around 25% seen once. In addition, the sample was reused for a study of T cells of mothers and their children.

Sequencing input: blood. These receptors were taken from a girl between 2 and 10 years old in good health. CDR3s include the opening cysteine and the closing phenylalanine or tryptophan. A D gene is named only where the DNA matches it firmly. Clone size is given for some rows only: seen once, a few or many times, or a class if the clone is expanded.

>TRBV28|NA|TRBJ2-7|NA
TGTGCCAGCAGTCAGATCCAGGGGGGGAAGCAGTACTTC
CASSQIQGGKQYF
>TRBV6-1|NA|TRBJ2-5|NA
TGTGCCAGCAGTGCCTCACAGGGAAGAGAGACCCAGTACTTC
CASSASQGRETQYF
>TRBV19|NA|TRBJ1-4|NA
TGTGCCAGTATTGAACCGGGTGCTAATGAAAAACTGTTTTTT
CASIEPGANEKLFF
>TRBV4-3|NA|TRBJ2-7|NA
TGCGCCAGCAGCTTGGACCACCCCACTACTTTGACAGGCACCTACGAGCAGTACTTC
CASSLDHPTTLTGTYEQYF
>TRBV5-1|NA|TRBJ1-4|NA
TGCGCCAGCAGCACAACAGGGATGGGTGAAAAGCTGTTTTTT
CASSTTGMGEKLFF
>TRBV28|NA|TRBJ1-4|NA
TGTGCCAGCAGTTTCGGGTACAACCTAGGGGAAAAACTGTTTTTT
CASSFGYNLGEKLFF
>TRBV25-1|few|TRBJ1-6|NA
TGTGCCAGCAGTGAATCTTCCAGCTCCTATAATTCACCCCTCCACTTT
CASSESSSSYNSPLHF
>TRBV7-2|NA|TRBJ2-7|NA
TGTGCCAGCAGCTTACGCCACCTAGGGGAATCCGAGCAGTACTTC
CASSLRHLGESEQYF
>TRBV6-2/TRBV6-3|few|TRBJ1-1|NA
TGTGCCAGCGGCAGGGCGAGTGGGAACACTGAAGCTTTCTTT
CASGRASGNTEAFF
>TRBV11-2|few|TRBJ2-7|NA
TGTGCCAGCAGCTTAGGGAGGGTTAGCTCCTACGAGCAGTACTTC
CASSLGRVSSYEQYF
>TRBV4-3|NA|TRBJ2-1|NA
TGCGCCAGCAGCCGCATGGAGGTAGCCGGGACCTACAATGAGCAGTTCTTC
CASSRMEVAGTYNEQFF
>TRBV6-6|NA|TRBJ2-5|NA
TGTGCCAGCAGCCGTGGGACACCCCAAGAGACCCAGTACTTC
CASSRGTPQETQYF
>TRBV12-3/TRBV12-4|NA|TRBJ1-1|TRBD1
TGTGCCAGCAGTACTAAACCGGGACAGGGAGTGAACACTGAAGCTTTCTTT
CASSTKPGQGVNTEAFF
>TRBV28|few|TRBJ2-7|TRBD1
TGTGCCAGCAGTCCCCTAGACAGGGGCGACGAGCAGTACTTC
CASSPLDRGDEQYF
>TRBV12-3/TRBV12-4|NA|TRBJ1-2|NA
TGTGCCAGCAGTTTGGCGGCGGGTGCACTATATGGCTACACCTTC
CASSLAAGALYGYTF
>TRBV20-1|NA|TRBJ2-3|NA
TGCAGTGCTAGTAGCGGCTCAGATACGCAGTATTTT
CSASSGSDTQYF
>TRBV7-2|NA|TRBJ2-1|NA
TGTGCCAGCAGCTTAGACTCGGCAGGAGGGTACAATGAGCAGTTCTTC
CASSLDSAGGYNEQFF